The next 25 T cell receptor beta chains were all read from a single sample in a study of T cell responses to AZD1222 COVID-19 vaccine. The data were produced by immunoSEQ multiplex PCR, yet TCRdb's version contains in-frame clones alone and is incomplete. The sample records roughly 120,000 clones, approximately 89% being singletons. The sample consisted of peripheral blood, taken on day 0 of AZD1222 vaccination. These receptors were collected from an adult in good health.

The rearrangement uses TRBV7-3 and TRBJ1-6; 8 nucleotides align to TRBD1. The germline CDR1 and CDR2 sequences are SGHTA and FQGTGA. After removal of 5 bases from V and 10 bases from J, the junction contained 7 bases not matched to a gene. This CDR3 has 14 residues. CDR3: CASSPTGGVSPLHF. DNA of the CDR3: TGTGCCAGCAGCCCCACAGGGGGGGTATCACCCCTCCACTTT.

The gene calls are TRBV2 and TRBJ1-3; D is unclear. Germline V gene sequence: CDR1 SNHLY, CDR2 FYNNEI. The V end lost 8 bases, the J end lost 4 bases, and 15 bases lay between the germline ends. This CDR3 region has 14 residues. CDR3 bases: TGTGCCAGCCGAAGAAGAGGAGGGGGAAACACCATATATTTT. The encoded protein is CASRRRGGGNTIYF.

This clone was recorded once. This chain joins TRBV5-6 and TRBJ1-1; D uncertain. Germline V gene data show CDR1 as SGHDT and CDR2 as YYEEEE. V lost 6 bases and J lost 7, with 10 bases in between. CDR3 length: 11 amino acids. CDR3 in DNA: TGTGCCAGCAACCAAGAGGGTGAAGCTTTCTTT. It yields the protein CASNQEGEAFF.

The rearrangement links TRBV14 to TRBJ2-3; possibly TRBD1 for D (6 bases). V dropped 4 bases and J dropped 0 bases, with 11 bases sitting between them. The CDR3 contains 15 residues. Looked up from germline, CDR1 is SGHDN and CDR2 is FVKESK. The chain's CDR3 is CASSLWTASTDTQYF. The CDR3 region has the DNA TGTGCCAGCAGCCTCTGGACAGCGAGCACAGATACGCAGTATTTT. Drawing the rest from reference TRBV14 and TRBJ2-3, the complete variable domain is EAGVTQFPSHSVIEKGQTVTLRCDPISGHDNLYWYRRVMGKEIKFLLHFVKESKQDESGMPNNRFLAERTGGTYSTLKVQPAELEDSGVYFCASSLWTASTDTQYFGPGTRLTVL.

This rearrangement joins TRBV10-3 to TRBJ1-2, with no clear D. Trimming stripped 4 bases from V and 5 bases from J, with 17 bases between. The CDR3 sequence is 15 residues long. Germline V gene lookup returns CDR1 ENHRY and CDR2 SYGVKD. CDR3 sequence (DNA): TGTGCCATCAGTGGGACCGAGCGTTTGGGGTATGGCTACACCTTC. It codes for CAISGTERLGYGYTF.

V and J are TRBV6-5 and TRBJ1-1; 12 bases match TRBD1. Germline lookup yields CDR1 MNHEY and CDR2 SVGAGI. The CDR3 has 14 amino acids. J lost 6 bases, V lost 7 bases, and 6 bases had no gene match. The CDR3 reads CASTEGQGASEAFF. The CDR3 DNA follows: TGTGCCAGCACCGAGGGACAGGGGGCGTCTGAAGCTTTCTTT.

The chain couples TRBV19 to TRBJ2-3; D remains ambiguous. V lost 8 bases to trimming and J lost 1 base, with 13 bases between them. The CDR3 loop spans 14 amino acids. In germline, CDR1 is LNHDA, CDR2 SQIVND (reference sequence). Written as DNA, the CDR3 is TGTGCCAGTTCGTGGAACCGGGGCACAGATACGCAGTATTTT. This sequence encodes CASSWNRGTDTQYF.

The chain joins TRBV10-3 to TRBJ1-1; tentative D call: TRBD1 (6 bases). Germline loops: CDR1 ENHRY, CDR2 SYGVKD. The CDR3 length is 14 residues. V dropped 6 bases and J dropped 1 base, with 12 bases sitting between them. The CDR3 loop reads CAISPRGSNTEAFF. DNA of the CDR3: TGTGCCATCAGCCCCAGGGGTTCGAACACTGAAGCTTTCTTT.

The V call is TRBV7-2, the J call TRBJ1-3; D is perhaps TRBD1 (5 bases). The ends were cut back, 5 bases at V and 0 bases at J, with 8 bases in the middle. The CDR3 length is 14 residues. CDR1 and CDR2 (germline): SGHTA, FQGNSA. CDR3 sequence (DNA): TGTGCCAGCAGCCCCGACAGCTCTGGAAACACCATATATTTT. This translates into CASSPDSSGNTIYF. The full variable domain, rest sourced from reference TRBV7-2 and TRBJ1-3, is GAGVSQSPSNKVTEKGKDVELRCDPISGHTALYWYRQSLGQGLEFLIYFQGNSAPDKSGLPSDRFSAERTGGSVSTLTIQRTQQEDSAVYLCASSPDSSGNTIYFGEGSWLTVV.

J is TRBJ2-1 and V is TRBV4-3; D assignment may be TRBD1 or TRBD2 (5 bases each). CDR1 LGHNA and CDR2 YSLEER come from the germline V gene. CDR3 size: 12 residues. The V gene lost 0 bases and the J gene lost 13 bases, with 10 bases spanning the gap. This CDR3 is CASSQDGGRQFF. In DNA, the CDR3 is TGCGCCAGCAGCCAAGATGGGGGTCGACAGTTCTTC.

The gene calls are TRBV11-2 and TRBJ2-2; 10 bases fit TRBD2. The CDR3 contains 16 residues. Unmatched junction bases numbered 9, after V lost 4 bases and J lost 7 bases. Germline V gives CDR1 SGHAT, CDR2 FQNNGV. DNA of the CDR3: TGTGCCAGCAGCTCTTTAGCGGGGGGCCTTTTCGGGGAGCTGTTTTTT. This sequence encodes CASSSLAGGLFGELFF.

CDR3: CASSEGREWSRETQYF. In DNA form, the CDR3 reads TGTGCCAGCAGTGAGGGCAGGGAATGGTCTCGCGAGACCCAGTACTTC. The chain links TRBV3-1 (or the pseudogene TRBV3-2) to TRBJ2-5; D may be TRBD1 or TRBD2 (5 bases each). The CDR3 extends over 16 amino acids. V was trimmed by 6 bases and J by 5 bases, leaving 22 bases between them. Germline CDR1 LGHDT, CDR2 YNNKEL (reference sequence).

The chain couples TRBV7-2 to TRBJ1-3; 9 bases agree with TRBD1. CDR3 length: 14 amino acids. V shed 5 bases and J 5 bases; nucleotides not matched to a gene: 4. Germline loops: CDR1 SGHTA, CDR2 FQGNSA. In DNA, the CDR3 is TGTGCCAGCAGCGTCGGGACAGGGAGAAACACCATATATTTT. This sequence encodes CASSVGTGRNTIYF.

The chain has TRBV6-5 and TRBJ1-1, with D perhaps TRBD1 (6 bases). The CDR3 consists of 15 residues. The ends were cut back, 5 bases at V and 8 bases at J, with 21 bases in the middle. Germline V gene data show CDR1 as MNHEY and CDR2 as SVGAGI. The CDR3 protein is CASSISPSPGTEAFF. CDR3 nucleotides: TGTGCCAGCAGTATATCTCCATCACCTGGGACAGAAGCTTTCTTT.

V is TRBV6-5 and J is TRBJ1-6, with TRBD1 matching 8 bases. There are 12 residues in the CDR3. The ends lost 6 bases at V and 8 bases at J; junction bases unmatched: 0. In germline, CDR1 is MNHEY, CDR2 SVGAGI. For the CDR3, the DNA is TGTGCCAGCAGGACAGGGGATTCACCCCTCCACTTT. Its protein product is CASRTGDSPLHF.

V and J are TRBV6-2 or TRBV6-3 and TRBJ1-1, with a tentative D call TRBD1 (5 bases). CDR3 length: 17 residues. V shed 6 bases and J shed 0 bases, with 20 bases lying between them. In germline, CDR1 is MNHEY, CDR2 SVGEGT. CDR3 sequence reads: CASSGNRYPRMNTEAFF. The CDR3 nucleotides are TGTGCCAGCAGCGGAAACAGGTACCCGCGAATGAACACTGAAGCTTTCTTT.

This chain connects TRBV15 to TRBJ1-3; the match to TRBD1 covers 8 bases. Per the germline V gene, CDR1 is LNHNV and CDR2 is YYDKDF (reference sequence). The length of the CDR3 is 16 residues. Trimming cost V 0 bases and J 3 bases; bases outside gene matches: 4. The DNA for the CDR3 is TGTGCCACCAGCAGAGATCAGGGGGCGGTTGGAAACACCATATATTTT. Translating gives CATSRDQGAVGNTIYF.

In nucleotides, the CDR3 is TGTGCCAGCAGGAAGGAAGGGGGGGCAGGAGAGACCCAGTACTTC. Amino acids: CASRKEGGAGETQYF. This chain links TRBV2 with TRBJ2-5; possibly TRBD2 for D (7 bases). The V end was cut by 6 bases, the J end by 4 bases, with 18 bases between. The CDR3 covers 15 residues. CDR1 and CDR2 (germline): SNHLY, FYNNEI.

This chain uses TRBV6-5 with TRBJ1-1; possibly TRBD1 for D (6 bases). Trimming took off 6 bases at V and 6 bases at J, with 20 bases between the two ends. This CDR3 has 15 residues. Germline lookup yields CDR1 MNHEY and CDR2 SVGAGI. DNA of the CDR3: TGTGCCAGCAGGGCAAACAGGGCCGAGAGCCCTGAAGCTTTCTTT. Protein: CASRANRAESPEAFF.

The genes are TRBV11-3 and TRBJ1-1; possibly TRBD1 for D (5 bases). V was cut by 5 bases and J by 1 base, with 14 bases left in between. The CDR3 runs to 15 residues. Germline loops: CDR1 SGHNT, CDR2 YENEEA. The DNA of the CDR3 is TGTGCCAGCAGCACCAAGGGACGGAGGAACACTGAAGCTTTCTTT. It yields the protein CASSTKGRRNTEAFF.

The chain uses TRBV4-2 and TRBJ2-5, with TRBD1 matching 9 bases. CDR1 and CDR2 from the germline V gene are LGHNA and YNFKEQ. With 4 bases clipped from V and 5 bases from J, the junction kept 8 bases outside the gene matches. This CDR3 region has 15 residues. As DNA, the CDR3 is TGTGCCAGCAGCCGGGACAGGGAGGCGAGCGAGACCCAGTACTTC. Its protein product is CASSRDREASETQYF.

V gene TRBV19 combines with J gene TRBJ1-4; no clear D gene. This CDR3 is 18 amino acids long. Trimming took off 3 bases at V and 0 bases at J, with 17 bases between the two ends. Germline V gene data show CDR1 as LNHDA and CDR2 as SQIVND (reference sequence). The CDR3 DNA reads TGTGCCAGTAGTATTTATCGTGACCCCGGGGCAACTAATGAAAAACTGTTTTTT. This translates into CASSIYRDPGATNEKLFF.

This chain joins TRBV6-6 and TRBJ2-2, with D perhaps matching TRBD1 or TRBD2 (6 bases each). With 0 bases removed from V and 4 bases from J, the gap between germline ends came to 12 bases. The CDR3 consists of 16 residues. CDR1 and CDR2 from the germline V gene are MNHNY and SVGAGI (reference sequence). The CDR3 is CASSYSYREVTGELFF. The CDR3 DNA is TGTGCCAGCAGTTACTCCTACAGGGAGGTCACCGGGGAGCTGTTTTTT.

The chain has TRBV19 and TRBJ1-5; the D is unclear. This CDR3 comprises 15 residues. Between the trimmed V and J ends, which lost 7 bases and 1 base, there was a span of 14 bases. The germline gives CDR1 LNHDA, CDR2 SQIVND (reference sequence). CDR3 sequence (DNA): TGTGCCAGTACCGAAACACCCGGGAGCAATCAGCCCCAGCATTTT. It encodes CASTETPGSNQPQHF.

On this clone itself: The same CDR3 arises from other DNA sequences in this sample as well. The chain employs TRBV9 and TRBJ1-1; D is perhaps TRBD1 (5 bases). V was trimmed by 3 bases and J by 4 bases, leaving 10 bases between them. The CDR3 runs to 13 residues. Germline-derived CDR1 and CDR2 are SGDLS and YYNGEE. The CDR3 DNA follows: TGTGCCAGCAGCGCCACTGGGGGCACTGAAGCTTTCTTT. Translation gives CASSATGGTEAFF.